Described below is a single T cell receptor (beta chain) sequence and its context. Sequenced by immunoSEQ multiplex PCR; TCRdb stores in-frame clones only, minus some. Found here are 120,000 to 150,000 clones, approximately 85% of them singletons; the top ten hold less than 3%. The sample originates from a study of blood T cell repertoires in COVID-19. The CDR3 consists of 16 residues. With 2 bases clipped from V and 3 bases from J, the junction kept 4 bases outside the gene matches. CDR1 and CDR2 from the germline V gene are ENHRY and SYGVKD. This receptor was obtained from a man in his fifties with acute or convalescent COVID-19. The V gene is TRBV10-3, the J gene TRBJ1-3, with 10 bases lining up with TRBD1. What was sequenced was peripheral blood. Written as DNA, the CDR3 is TGTGCCATCAGTGAGATGACAGGGGGCTTTGGAAACACCATATATTTT. This encodes CAISEMTGGFGNTIYF.